The following is a T cell receptor (beta chain) sequence with its context. Germline assignment: CDR1 SGHDN and CDR2 FVKESK. The CDR3 is 14 residues long. Trimming removed 3 bases from V and 6 bases from J, with 14 bases in between. The source of the sample is a study of lymphopenia after photon versus proton radiotherapy. Generated by immunoSEQ multiplex PCR, the TCRdb table keeps only in-frame clones and is missing some. This sample yields nearly 7,500 clones, of which 85% to 95% are seen a single time; 1.5% to 2% belongs to the top ten. Sequenced here: peripheral blood, sampled from a patient treated with photon-based radiotherapy. This sequence was found in a woman aged 45-60 years with cholangiocarcinoma. The J gene is TRBJ1-1, the V gene TRBV14; no firm D call. The chain's CDR3 is CASSQMSSPSEAFF. Here the CDR3 DNA reads TGTGCCAGCAGCCAGATGAGCAGTCCCTCTGAAGCTTTCTTT.